A single sample gave rise to the 19 T cell receptor beta chains below, sequenced in a study of response to subunit inactivated influenza vaccine. TCRdb re-analysed the RT-PCR reads in MiXCR, keeping a single row per CDR3 protein. Among approximately 500,000 distinct CDR3 sequences, around 13% were seen once, and the ten largest hold less than 15%. The sample was PBMCs from blood, taken more than 35 days after vaccination. These receptors were taken from a man aged 50-59 years who received an inactivated influenza vaccine.

This rearrangement joins TRBV6-5 to TRBJ2-2; 9 nucleotides match TRBD1. The V and J ends lost 4 bases and 5 bases, in that order; junction bases with no gene match: 8. This CDR3 comprises 16 residues. Germline V CDR1 and CDR2: MNHEY, SVGAGI. The CDR3 bases are TGTGCCAGCAGTTCCACAGGGGGCGCTGGGACCGGGGAGCTGTTTTTT. This encodes CASSSTGGAGTGELFF.

This clonotype was recorded a few times. This chain connects TRBV6-1 to TRBJ2-3, with TRBD1 identical over 8 bases. With 6 bases clipped from V and 5 bases from J, the junction kept 10 bases outside the gene matches. Looked up from germline, CDR1 is MNHNS and CDR2 is SASEGT. The CDR3 contains 15 residues. The CDR3 bases are TGTGCCAGCAGCATACAGGGGGGCCTTTTAGATACGCAGTATTTT. Amino acid sequence: CASSIQGGLLDTQYF.

The genes are TRBV7-9 and TRBJ2-2, with TRBD2 identical over 7 bases. The junction had 12 bases not matched to a gene; V was cut back by 10 bases and J by 4 bases. The CDR3 loop spans 15 amino acids. Germline V CDR1 and CDR2: SEHNR, FQNEAQ (reference sequence). Here the CDR3 reads CATLVRAGFTGELFF. The CDR3, as DNA: TGTGCCACCCTGGTACGAGCGGGATTCACCGGGGAGCTGTTTTTT.

The chain couples TRBV7-2 to TRBJ2-1, with 7 bases matching TRBD1. Germline trimming cut 5 bases from V and 7 bases from J; bases unmatched to any gene: 8. Germline CDR1 SGHTA, CDR2 FQGNSA. CDR3 size: 14 residues. The CDR3 DNA reads TGTGCCAGCAGCACACAATTACAGGGGAATGAGCAGTTCTTC. Protein: CASSTQLQGNEQFF.

This clonotype has a count of ten or more. The chain carries TRBV12-3 or TRBV12-4 and TRBJ2-3, with TRBD2 matching 9 bases. The trim removed 6 bases at V and 5 bases at J, leaving 6 bases unmatched. The CDR3 has 14 residues. This chain's CDR3 is CASRPSGAIDTQYF. CDR3 in DNA: TGTGCCAGCAGACCTAGCGGGGCGATAGATACGCAGTATTTT.

Ten or more counts support this clonotype. The chain is built from TRBV6-5 and TRBJ1-1; D gene unclear. Trimming cost V 2 bases and J 4 bases, with 8 bases left between them. The CDR3 runs 13 residues. Germline loops: CDR1 MNHEY, CDR2 SVGAGI. CDR3 region: CASSYVGSTEAFF. The DNA for the CDR3 is TGTGCCAGCAGTTACGTAGGGAGCACTGAAGCTTTCTTT.

This clonotype was counted many times. The chain recombines TRBV3-1 with TRBJ2-3; D is unclear. V was trimmed by 2 bases and J by 3 bases, leaving 6 bases between them. The CDR3 has 13 residues. Per germline, CDR1 LGHDT and CDR2 YNNKEL (reference sequence). The CDR3 loop is CASSQILTDTQYF. For the CDR3, the DNA is TGTGCCAGCAGCCAAATCCTGACAGATACGCAGTATTTT.

This clonotype occurred a few times. This chain connects TRBV28 to TRBJ1-6; D may be TRBD1 (5 bases). The CDR3 is made up of 14 amino acids. Germline loops: CDR1 MDHEN, CDR2 SYDVKM. Trimming removed 3 bases from V and 9 bases from J, with 12 bases in between. The CDR3 DNA reads TGTGCCAGCAGTTTTTCAGGGAGGTTTTCACCCCTCCACTTT. Its protein product is CASSFSGRFSPLHF.

The V call is TRBV6-1, the J call TRBJ2-1, with 8 positions matching TRBD2. V shed 2 bases and J 12 bases; nucleotides not matched to a gene: 6. CDR1 and CDR2 from the germline V gene are MNHNS and SASEGT. The CDR3 contains 13 residues. Written as DNA, the CDR3 is TGTGCCAGCAGTGAATTTCCCAGCGGGGGGCAGTTCTTC. The encoded protein is CASSEFPSGGQFF.

This clonotype was detected only a few times. The J gene is TRBJ2-4, the V gene TRBV6-5, with unresolved D. V shed 8 bases and J shed 1 base, with 15 bases lying between them. This CDR3 has 15 residues. Per the germline V gene, CDR1 is MNHEY and CDR2 is SVGAGI. CDR3 in amino acids: CASSPLVGAKNIQYF. The DNA of the CDR3 is TGTGCCAGCTCACCCTTGGTCGGGGCCAAAAACATTCAGTACTTC.

This clonotype was counted only a few times. This chain links TRBV19 with TRBJ2-7; 7 bases map to TRBD1. The CDR3 is 14 amino acids. Trimming at V came to 5 bases and at J to 5 bases, leaving 9 bases not matched to a gene. Germline values: CDR1 LNHDA, CDR2 SQIVND (reference sequence). The CDR3 DNA reads as TGTGCCAGTAGTGGGAGACAGGGTAGCCACGAGCAGTACTTC. Amino acid sequence: CASSGRQGSHEQYF.

This clonotype was counted many times. This CDR3 reads CASSLSGPNNSPLHF. DNA for the CDR3: TGTGCCAGCAGTTTATCGGGACCGAATAATTCACCCCTCCACTTT. The chain carries TRBV12-3 or TRBV12-4 and TRBJ1-6; a weak D match, TRBD1 (5 bases). The CDR3 has 15 residues. Between the trimmed V and J ends, which lost 2 bases and 5 bases, there was a span of 10 bases.

A few counts support this clonotype. The rearrangement uses TRBV27 and TRBJ2-7; D perhaps matches TRBD2 (5 bases). The germline gives CDR1 MNHEY, CDR2 SMNVEV (reference sequence). There are 14 residues in the CDR3. Deletions cut 1 base from V and 5 bases from J, with 12 bases between. CDR3 nucleotide sequence: TGTGCCAGCAGTTTATTTCGGGATTCCGACGAGCAGTACTTC. Protein sequence: CASSLFRDSDEQYF.

The rearrangement joins TRBV28 to TRBJ2-7; TRBD2 matches at 7 bases. The CDR3 runs 14 residues. Germline loops: CDR1 MDHEN, CDR2 SYDVKM. V lost 8 bases and J lost 7; bases outside the gene matches: 14. This chain's CDR3 is CASGGGRRPWEQYF. The CDR3 DNA reads as TGTGCCAGCGGGGGGGGGAGAAGACCTTGGGAGCAGTACTTC.

The chain links TRBV4-3 to TRBJ1-5; D gene ambiguous. CDR1 LGHNA and CDR2 YSLEER come from the germline V gene. The CDR3 length is 15 residues. V lost 5 bases to trimming and J lost 7 bases, with 18 bases between them. The CDR3 region has the DNA TGCGCCAGCAGCGCCTGGACTGGAGTCAGGCAGCCCCAGCATTTT. Translation: CASSAWTGVRQPQHF.

This clonotype was recorded at least ten times. V is TRBV12-3 or TRBV12-4 and J is TRBJ2-1; TRBD1 matches 7 bases. The V and J ends lost 7 bases and 1 base, in that order; junction bases with no gene match: 4. The CDR3 loop spans 14 amino acids. CDR3 in DNA: TGTGCCAGCATTCCGGGACAGTCCTACAATGAGCAGTTCTTC. It yields the protein CASIPGQSYNEQFF.

The sample holds a few counts of this clonotype. The rearrangement links TRBV7-2 to TRBJ1-5, with TRBD1 identical over 8 bases. Trimming at V came to 1 base and at J to 8 bases, leaving 10 bases not matched to a gene. The CDR3 consists of 16 residues. The V gene's germline CDR1 is SGHTA and CDR2 FQGNSA. DNA for the CDR3: TGTGCCAGCAGCTTAGGCGGACAGGGTTTGTTTAAGCCCCAGCATTTT. Encoded protein: CASSLGGQGLFKPQHF.

The V gene is TRBV28, the J gene TRBJ1-2, with 8 positions matching TRBD1. Trimming at V came to 7 bases and at J to 3 bases, leaving 10 bases not matched to a gene. The CDR3 covers 15 residues. From germline, CDR1 is MDHEN and CDR2 SYDVKM. CDR3 loop: CASTFGGQGHYGYTF. In nucleotides, the CDR3 is TGTGCCAGCACTTTCGGAGGACAGGGCCACTATGGCTACACCTTC.

In its sample, this clonotype was seen a few times. The J gene is TRBJ1-2, the V gene TRBV9; TRBD1 is a possible D gene (6 bases). From germline, CDR1 is SGDLS and CDR2 YYNGEE. This CDR3 has 13 amino acids. V shed 0 bases and J shed 9 bases, with 12 bases lying between them. DNA for the CDR3: TGTGCCAGCAGCGTAGGATCAGGGGCGAGCTACACCTTC. It translates to CASSVGSGASYTF.